These 14 T cell receptor beta chains share one sample of origin, sequenced in a study of CD8 T cells in Susac syndrome. Reverse transcription of roughly 0.45 to 1 ug RNA used random hexamers. MiXCR was run by TCRdb on the immunoSEQ multiplex PCR reads, yielding one entry per CDR3 protein. The sample consists of more than 150,000 distinct CDR3 sequences, almost 96% of them appearing once. The specimen sequenced was CD4+ T cells from PBMCs. These receptors were taken from a human donor with Susac syndrome.

This rearrangement joins TRBV29-1 to TRBJ1-2, with D hard to call. V lost 3 bases and J 4 bases, leaving 6 bases between the germline ends. The CDR3 spans 11 residues. Germline CDR1 SQVTM, CDR2 ANQGSEA. The CDR3 loop reads CSVETPYGYTF. The CDR3 region has the DNA TGCAGCGTTGAGACCCCCTATGGCTACACCTTC.

The V gene is TRBV7-2, the J gene TRBJ2-1, with 8 bases lining up with TRBD2. The CDR3 spans 17 residues. The J segment lost 5 bases and the V segment lost 1 base, leaving 10 bases of the junction unmatched. Germline lookup yields CDR1 SGHTA and CDR2 FQGNSA. The CDR3 region has the DNA TGTGCCAGCAGCTTAGATTGGGGCGGGGGGAGCAACAATGAGCAGTTCTTC. Its protein product is CASSLDWGGGSNNEQFF. The whole variable domain, remainder taken from reference TRBV7-2 and TRBJ2-1, is GAGVSQSPSNKVTEKGKDVELRCDPISGHTALYWYRQSLGQGLEFLIYFQGNSAPDKSGLPSDRFSAERTGGSVSTLTIQRTQQEDSAVYLCASSLDWGGGSNNEQFFGPGTRLTVL.

This clonotype was observed a single time. This sequence joins TRBV20-1 and TRBJ2-5; possibly TRBD1 or TRBD2 for D (5 bases each). The CDR3 covers 14 residues. Germline CDR1 is DFQATT and CDR2 is SNEGSKA (reference sequence). Trimming stripped 3 bases from V and 2 bases from J, with 13 bases between. The CDR3 spells CSARHGDRQETQYF. The DNA for the CDR3 is TGCAGTGCTAGGCACGGGGACCGTCAAGAGACCCAGTACTTC.

This chain connects TRBV2 to TRBJ1-2, with no clear D. The V gene lost 3 bases and the J gene lost 1 base, with 9 bases spanning the gap. CDR1 is SNHLY, CDR2 FYNNEI, per germline. This CDR3 comprises 14 residues. The CDR3 DNA follows: TGTGCCAGCAGTGAGGGTCCGAGTAACTATGGCTACACCTTC. This gives the protein CASSEGPSNYGYTF. The whole variable domain, filled in from reference TRBV2 and TRBJ1-2, reads EPEVTQTPSHQVTQMGQEVILRCVPISNHLYFYWYRQILGQKVEFLVSFYNNEISEKSEIFDDQFSVERPDGSNFTLKIRSTKLEDSAMYFCASSEGPSNYGYTFGSGTRLTVV.

The rearrangement uses TRBV4-1 and TRBJ1-6; no clear D. Germline CDR1 reads MGHRA; CDR2 reads YSYEKL. Trimming took 0 bases from V and 6 from J, leaving 6 bases between them. The CDR3 extends over 14 amino acids. CDR3 sequence reads: CASSQERSNSPLHF. CDR3 sequence (DNA): TGCGCCAGCAGCCAAGAACGGAGTAATTCACCCCTCCACTTT.

The CDR3 protein is CASSLSVINTEAFF. DNA of the CDR3: TGCGCCAGCAGCTTATCAGTGATAAACACTGAAGCTTTCTTT. The chain links TRBV5-1 to TRBJ1-1, with D unresolved. CDR3 length: 14 amino acids. CDR1 is SGHRS and CDR2 is YFSETQ in the germline V gene. The V and J ends lost 2 bases and 2 bases respectively, with 10 bases between them.

In this sample, this clonotype turned up once. The rearrangement joins TRBV23-1 to TRBJ1-2; weak D call: TRBD1 (5 bases). TRBV23-1 is placed among ORFs of uncertain function. Trimming took 9 bases from V and 8 from J, leaving 34 bases between them. The CDR3 has 18 amino acids. CDR3 nucleotides: TGCGCCAGAGCAGTTCGGGACGGTGAGCTTGGCCGGCCTCGCGGCTACACCTTC. Encoded protein: CARAVRDGELGRPRGYTF.

The gene calls are TRBV5-1 and TRBJ1-2; D possibly corresponds to TRBD1 (5 bases). Germline V gene data show CDR1 as SGHRS and CDR2 as YFSETQ. CDR3 size: 12 residues. V gave up 4 bases and J gave up 10 bases, with 14 bases separating them. Written as DNA, the CDR3 is TGCGCCAGCAGCGTGGGACGGGATGTCTACACCTTC. The encoded protein is CASSVGRDVYTF.

The V gene is TRBV3-1, the J gene TRBJ2-1, with TRBD2 identical over 7 bases. The J segment lost 7 bases and the V segment lost 3 bases, leaving 12 bases of the junction unmatched. The germline V gene has CDR1 LGHDT and CDR2 YNNKEL (reference sequence). The CDR3 is made up of 16 amino acids. Written as DNA, the CDR3 is TGTGCCAGCAGCCACCTCTCCGGCGGGGGAGGAAATGAGCAGTTCTTC. Residues: CASSHLSGGGGNEQFF.

The chain uses TRBV13 and TRBJ2-5; weak D call: TRBD1 (6 bases). Looked up from germline, CDR1 is PRHDT and CDR2 is FYEKMQ (reference sequence). The CDR3 loop spans 14 amino acids. V gave up 5 bases and J gave up 2 bases, with 12 bases separating them. The CDR3 DNA sequence: TGTGCCAGCAGCATACTGGACAGACAAGAGACCCAGTACTTC. Protein: CASSILDRQETQYF.

The chain joins TRBV19 to TRBJ1-1; D might be TRBD1 (5 bases). Trimming removed 8 bases at V and 4 bases at J, with 14 bases between. Germline CDR1 reads LNHDA; CDR2 reads SQIVND (reference sequence). This CDR3 is 13 amino acids long. In nucleotides, the CDR3 is TGTGCCAGTGCCAACTCAGGGATCACTGAAGCTTTCTTT. Translating gives CASANSGITEAFF.

The V gene is TRBV5-1, the J gene TRBJ2-5; TRBD2 agrees at 9 bases. The length of the CDR3 is 15 residues. The junction had 6 bases not matched to a gene; V was cut back by 4 bases and J by 2 bases. CDR1 is SGHRS and CDR2 is YFSETQ in the germline V gene. The CDR3 here is CASSTTSGKQETQYF. The CDR3 DNA sequence: TGCGCCAGCAGCACGACTAGCGGAAAGCAAGAGACCCAGTACTTC.

This chain links TRBV29-1 with TRBJ2-1; 9 bases map to TRBD2. The J segment lost 5 bases and the V segment lost 6 bases, leaving 11 bases of the junction unmatched. Germline CDR1 and CDR2: SQVTM and ANQGSEA. The CDR3 sequence is 15 residues long. CDR3 residues: CSVVAGGGVNNEQFF. The CDR3 region has the DNA TGCAGCGTCGTTGCAGGCGGGGGGGTTAACAATGAGCAGTTCTTC.

This clonotype was observed once. This chain connects TRBV24-1 to TRBJ2-3, with no clear D. V lost 3 bases and J 3 bases, leaving 15 bases between the germline ends. The CDR3 contains 16 residues. Germline V CDR1 and CDR2: KGHDR, SFDVKD. The CDR3 spells CATSDEAGAGTDTQYF. In DNA, the CDR3 is TGTGCCACCAGTGATGAGGCTGGAGCTGGTACAGATACGCAGTATTTT.